This T cell receptor beta chain was documented in a study of CD8 T cells in Susac syndrome. About the research overall: The Susac syndrome patients that were sequenced included more than 5 with active disease and fewer than 10 in remission. At the time their blood was drawn, patients with Susac syndrome were either therapy-naive, on corticosteroids (with some of them also receiving intravenous immunoglobulin), or on intravenous immunoglobulin alone.

An amount of RNA that ranged from 0.5 to 1 ug was reverse transcribed with random hexamers. In TCRdb, the immunoSEQ multiplex PCR reads were re-called with MiXCR into one record per CDR3 protein. The profile shows under 95,000 distinct CDR3 sequences, 95% of them singletons. J lost 2 bases, V lost 3 bases, and 11 bases had no gene match. The CDR3 is 18 amino acids. CDR1 is SGHRS and CDR2 is YFSETQ in the germline V gene. The J gene is TRBJ2-3, the V gene TRBV5-1, with 11 nucleotides matching TRBD1. The sequenced material came from CD8+ T cells from PBMCs. This TCR was recovered from a human donor with Susac syndrome. The CDR3 region has the DNA TGCGCCAGCAGCTCGGACAGGGGGCAGGAGCGGAACACAGATACGCAGTATTTT. Translation: CASSSDRGQERNTDTQYF. The full variable domain, rest sourced from reference TRBV5-1 and TRBJ2-3, is KAGVTQTPRYLIKTRGQQVTLSCSPISGHRSVSWYQQTPGQGLQFLFEYFSETQRNKGNFPGRFSGRQFSNSRSEMNVSTLELGDSALYLCASSSDRGQERNTDTQYFGPGTRLTVL.